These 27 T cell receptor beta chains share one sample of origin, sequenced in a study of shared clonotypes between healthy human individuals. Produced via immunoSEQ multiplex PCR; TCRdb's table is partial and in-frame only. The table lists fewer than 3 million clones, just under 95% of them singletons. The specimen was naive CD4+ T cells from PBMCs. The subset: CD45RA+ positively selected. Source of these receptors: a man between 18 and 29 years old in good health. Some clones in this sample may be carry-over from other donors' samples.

The CDR3 reads CATSGGQGITGELFF. DNA for the CDR3: TGTGCCACCTCTGGGGGCCAGGGCATAACCGGGGAGCTGTTTTTT. The chain recombines TRBV28 with TRBJ2-2; weak D call: TRBD1 (6 bases). This CDR3 spans 15 amino acids. The V gene lost 10 bases and the J gene lost 5 bases, with 20 bases spanning the gap. Germline values: CDR1 MDHEN, CDR2 SYDVKM.

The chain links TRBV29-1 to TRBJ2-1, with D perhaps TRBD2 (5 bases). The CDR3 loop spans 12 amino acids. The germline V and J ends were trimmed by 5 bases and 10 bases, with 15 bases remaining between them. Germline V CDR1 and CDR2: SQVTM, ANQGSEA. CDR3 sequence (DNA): TGCAGCGTTCGGACTCGCCCTGGGGAGCAGTTCTTC. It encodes CSVRTRPGEQFF.

This CDR3 reads CASSVWGTGELFF. The DNA for the CDR3 is TGTGCCAGCAGTGTCTGGGGCACCGGGGAGCTGTTTTTT. V is TRBV2 and J is TRBJ2-2, with D hard to call. Germline loops: CDR1 SNHLY, CDR2 FYNNEI. The V gene lost 4 bases and the J gene lost 4 bases, with 7 bases spanning the gap. The CDR3 is 13 residues long.

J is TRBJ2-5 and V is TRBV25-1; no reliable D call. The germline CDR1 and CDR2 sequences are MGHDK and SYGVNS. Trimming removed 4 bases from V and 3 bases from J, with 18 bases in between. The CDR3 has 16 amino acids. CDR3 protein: CASSGPTISSKETQYF. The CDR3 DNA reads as TGTGCCAGCAGTGGGCCGACCATTTCCTCCAAAGAGACCCAGTACTTC.

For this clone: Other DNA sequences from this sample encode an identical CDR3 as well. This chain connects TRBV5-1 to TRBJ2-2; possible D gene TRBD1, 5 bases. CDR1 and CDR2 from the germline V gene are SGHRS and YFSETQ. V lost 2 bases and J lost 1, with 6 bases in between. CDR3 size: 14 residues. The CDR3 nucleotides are TGCGCCAGCAGCTTAGGACAGAACACCGGGGAGCTGTTTTTT. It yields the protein CASSLGQNTGELFF.

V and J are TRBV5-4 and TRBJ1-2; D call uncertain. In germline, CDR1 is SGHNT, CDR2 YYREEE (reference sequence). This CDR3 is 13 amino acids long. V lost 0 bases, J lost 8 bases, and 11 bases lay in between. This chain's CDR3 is CASSLEEGRGYTF. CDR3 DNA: TGTGCCAGCAGCTTGGAAGAGGGTCGCGGCTACACCTTC.

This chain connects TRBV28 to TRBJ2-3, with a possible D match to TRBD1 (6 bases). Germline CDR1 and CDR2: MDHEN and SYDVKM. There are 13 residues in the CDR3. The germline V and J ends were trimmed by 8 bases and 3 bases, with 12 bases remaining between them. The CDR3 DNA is TGTGCCAGCGGATCAGGGGATACAGATACGCAGTATTTT. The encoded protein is CASGSGDTDTQYF.

The CDR3 DNA follows: TGTGCCAGCAGTGCTAATTCTAATGAAAAACTGTTTTTT. It encodes CASSANSNEKLFF. V usage is TRBV27 and J usage is TRBJ1-4; D remains unclear. CDR3 length: 13 amino acids. V lost 5 bases, J lost 3 bases, and 7 bases lay in between. The V gene's germline CDR1 is MNHEY and CDR2 SMNVEV (reference sequence).

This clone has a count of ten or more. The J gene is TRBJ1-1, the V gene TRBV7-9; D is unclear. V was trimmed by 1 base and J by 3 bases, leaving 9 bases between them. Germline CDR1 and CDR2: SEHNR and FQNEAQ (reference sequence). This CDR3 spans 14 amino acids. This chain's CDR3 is CASSLVNTHTEAFF. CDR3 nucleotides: TGTGCCAGCAGCTTAGTTAATACGCACACTGAAGCTTTCTTT. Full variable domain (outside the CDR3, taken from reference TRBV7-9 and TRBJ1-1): DTGVSQNPRHKITKRGQNVTFRCDPISEHNRLYWYRQTLGQGPEFLTYFQNEAQLEKSRLLSDRFSAERPKGSFSTLEIQRTEQGDSAMYLCASSLVNTHTEAFFGQGTRLTVV.

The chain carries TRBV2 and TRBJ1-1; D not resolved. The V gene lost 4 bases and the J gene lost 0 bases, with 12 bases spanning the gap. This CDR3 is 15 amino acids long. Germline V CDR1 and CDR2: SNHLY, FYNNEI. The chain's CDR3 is CASSVEQLLNTEAFF. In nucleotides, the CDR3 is TGTGCCAGCAGTGTAGAACAGTTACTGAACACTGAAGCTTTCTTT.

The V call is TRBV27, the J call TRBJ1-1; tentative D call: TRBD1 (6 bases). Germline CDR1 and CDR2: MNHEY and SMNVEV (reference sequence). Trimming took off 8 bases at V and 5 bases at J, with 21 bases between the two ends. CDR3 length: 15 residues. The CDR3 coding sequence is TGTGCCAGCGGAAGAGGGGCTAGGGGGTTAACTGAAGCTTTCTTT. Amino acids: CASGRGARGLTEAFF.

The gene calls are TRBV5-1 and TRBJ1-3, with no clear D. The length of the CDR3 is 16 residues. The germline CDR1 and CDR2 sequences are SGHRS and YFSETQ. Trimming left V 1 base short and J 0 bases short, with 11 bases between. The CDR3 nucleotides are TGCGCCAGCAGCTTGCGCCCGGATATCTCTGGAAACACCATATATTTT. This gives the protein CASSLRPDISGNTIYF. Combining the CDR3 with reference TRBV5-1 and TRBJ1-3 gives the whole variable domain KAGVTQTPRYLIKTRGQQVTLSCSPISGHRSVSWYQQTPGQGLQFLFEYFSETQRNKGNFPGRFSGRQFSNSRSEMNVSTLELGDSALYLCASSLRPDISGNTIYFGEGSWLTVV.

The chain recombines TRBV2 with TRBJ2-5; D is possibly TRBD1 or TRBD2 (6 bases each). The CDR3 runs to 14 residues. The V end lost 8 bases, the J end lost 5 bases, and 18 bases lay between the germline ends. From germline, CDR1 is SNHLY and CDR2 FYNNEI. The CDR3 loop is CASGGTQRRETQYF. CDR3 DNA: TGTGCCAGCGGAGGGACACAGCGGAGGGAGACCCAGTACTTC.

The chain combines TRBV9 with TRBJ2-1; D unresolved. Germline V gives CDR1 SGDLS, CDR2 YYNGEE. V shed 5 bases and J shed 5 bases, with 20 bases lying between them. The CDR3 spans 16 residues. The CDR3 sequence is CASSPSPSPTHNEQFF. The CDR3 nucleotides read TGTGCCAGCAGTCCATCGCCTAGTCCTACCCACAATGAGCAGTTCTTC.

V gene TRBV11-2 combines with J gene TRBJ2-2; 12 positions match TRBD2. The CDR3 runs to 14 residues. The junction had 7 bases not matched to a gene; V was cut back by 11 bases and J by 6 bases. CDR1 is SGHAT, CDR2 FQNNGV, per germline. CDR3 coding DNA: TGTGCCTCCCGGACTAGCGGGATCGCCGGGGAGCTGTTTTTT. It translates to CASRTSGIAGELFF.

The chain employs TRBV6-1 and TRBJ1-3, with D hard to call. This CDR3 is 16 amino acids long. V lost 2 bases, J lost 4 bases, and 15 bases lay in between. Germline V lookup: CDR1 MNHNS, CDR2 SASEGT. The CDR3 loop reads CASSELWTAVGNTIYF. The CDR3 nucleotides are TGTGCCAGCAGTGAACTCTGGACGGCCGTCGGAAACACCATATATTTT.

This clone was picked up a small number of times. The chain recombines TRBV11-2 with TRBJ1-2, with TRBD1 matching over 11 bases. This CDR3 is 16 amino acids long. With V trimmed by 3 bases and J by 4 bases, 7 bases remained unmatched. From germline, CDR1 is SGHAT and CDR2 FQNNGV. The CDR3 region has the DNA TGTGCCAGCAGCTTTGCTGGGACAGGGGGTGGCTATGGCTACACCTTC. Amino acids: CASSFAGTGGGYGYTF.

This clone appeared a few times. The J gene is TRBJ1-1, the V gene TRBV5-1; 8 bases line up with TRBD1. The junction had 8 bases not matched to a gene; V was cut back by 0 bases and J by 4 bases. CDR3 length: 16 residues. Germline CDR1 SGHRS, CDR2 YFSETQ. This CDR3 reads CASSLVAGGFTTEAFF. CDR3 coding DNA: TGCGCCAGCAGCTTGGTGGCAGGGGGCTTTACCACTGAAGCTTTCTTT.

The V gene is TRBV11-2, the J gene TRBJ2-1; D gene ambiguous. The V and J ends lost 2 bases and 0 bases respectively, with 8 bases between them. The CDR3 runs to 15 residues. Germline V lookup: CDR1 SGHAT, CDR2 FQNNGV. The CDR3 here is CASSLLQDSYNEQFF. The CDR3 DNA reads TGTGCCAGCAGCTTACTCCAGGACTCCTACAATGAGCAGTTCTTC. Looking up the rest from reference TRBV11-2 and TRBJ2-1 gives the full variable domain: EAGVAQSPRYKIIEKRQSVAFWCNPISGHATLYWYQQILGQGPKLLIQFQNNGVVDDSQLPKDRFSAERLKGVDSTLKIQPAKLEDSAVYLCASSLLQDSYNEQFFGPGTRLTVL.

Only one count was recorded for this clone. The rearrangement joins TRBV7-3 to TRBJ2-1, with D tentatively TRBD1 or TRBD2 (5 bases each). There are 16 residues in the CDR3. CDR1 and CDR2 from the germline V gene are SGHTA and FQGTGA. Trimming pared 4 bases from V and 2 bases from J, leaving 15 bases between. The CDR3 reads CASSYRVGDPYNEQFF. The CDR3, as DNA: TGTGCCAGCAGCTACCGTGTGGGGGATCCCTACAATGAGCAGTTCTTC.

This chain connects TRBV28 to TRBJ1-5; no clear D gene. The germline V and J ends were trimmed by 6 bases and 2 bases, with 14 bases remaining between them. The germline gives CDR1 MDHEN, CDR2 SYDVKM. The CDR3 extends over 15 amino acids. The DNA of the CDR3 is TGTGCCAGCAGCACCCATTCCGGGGGCAATCAGCCCCAGCATTTT. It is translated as CASSTHSGGNQPQHF.

The CDR3 nucleotides read TGTGCCATCGCGATAGCGGGGCCCAATGGGGAGCAGTTCTTC. Encoded protein: CAIAIAGPNGEQFF. This rearrangement joins TRBV10-3 to TRBJ2-1; 8 nucleotides match TRBD2. V was clipped by 8 bases and J by 10 bases; unmatched bases: 13. The germline gives CDR1 ENHRY, CDR2 SYGVKD. The CDR3 contains 14 residues.

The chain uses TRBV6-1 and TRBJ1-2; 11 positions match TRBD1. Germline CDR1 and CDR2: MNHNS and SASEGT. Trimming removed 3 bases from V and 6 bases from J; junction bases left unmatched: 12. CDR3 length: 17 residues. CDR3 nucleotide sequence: TGTGCCAGCAGTGAGTCGTGGACAGGGGGCTCGAGGGATGGCTACACCTTC. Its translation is CASSESWTGGSRDGYTF.

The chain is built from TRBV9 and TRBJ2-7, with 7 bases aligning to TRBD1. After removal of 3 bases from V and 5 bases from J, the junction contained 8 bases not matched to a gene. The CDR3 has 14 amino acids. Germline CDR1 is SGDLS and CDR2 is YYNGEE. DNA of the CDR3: TGTGCCAGCAGCGAGGGAAACAGGGGCGACGAGCAGTACTTC. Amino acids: CASSEGNRGDEQYF. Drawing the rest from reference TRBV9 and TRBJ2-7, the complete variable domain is DSGVTQTPKHLITATGQRVTLRCSPRSGDLSVYWYQQSLDQGLQFLIQYYNGEERAKGNILERFSAQQFPDLHSELNLSSLELGDSALYFCASSEGNRGDEQYFGPGTRLTVT.

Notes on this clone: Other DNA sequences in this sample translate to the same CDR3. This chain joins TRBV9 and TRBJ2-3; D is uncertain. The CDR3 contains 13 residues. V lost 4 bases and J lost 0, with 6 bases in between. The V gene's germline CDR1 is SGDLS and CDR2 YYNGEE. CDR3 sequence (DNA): TGTGCCAGCAGCCCTCAAAGCACAGATACGCAGTATTTT. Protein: CASSPQSTDTQYF.

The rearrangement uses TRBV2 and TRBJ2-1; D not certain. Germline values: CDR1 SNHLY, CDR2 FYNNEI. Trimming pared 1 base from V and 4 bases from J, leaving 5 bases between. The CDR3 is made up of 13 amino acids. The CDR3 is CASSEGNYNEQFF. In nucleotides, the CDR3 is TGTGCCAGCAGTGAAGGGAATTACAATGAGCAGTTCTTC.

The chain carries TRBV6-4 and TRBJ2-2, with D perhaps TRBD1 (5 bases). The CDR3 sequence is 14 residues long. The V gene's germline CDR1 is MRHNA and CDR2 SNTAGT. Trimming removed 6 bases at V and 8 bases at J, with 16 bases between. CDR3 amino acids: CASSRYLGAGELFF. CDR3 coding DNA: TGTGCCAGCAGCAGATACCTAGGGGCGGGGGAGCTGTTTTTT.